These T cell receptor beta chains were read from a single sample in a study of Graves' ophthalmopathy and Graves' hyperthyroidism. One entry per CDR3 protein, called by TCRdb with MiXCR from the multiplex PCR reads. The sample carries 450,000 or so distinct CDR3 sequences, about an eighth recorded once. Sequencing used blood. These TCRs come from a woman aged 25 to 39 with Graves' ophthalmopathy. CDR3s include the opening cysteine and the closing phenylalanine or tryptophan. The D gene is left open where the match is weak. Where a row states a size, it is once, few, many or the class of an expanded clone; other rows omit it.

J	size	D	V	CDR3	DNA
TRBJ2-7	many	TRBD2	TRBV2	CASSVSGRYEQYF	TGTGCCAGCAGTGTTAGCGGGAGGTACGAGCAGTACTTC
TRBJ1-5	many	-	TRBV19	CASSIGSQPQHF	TGTGCCAGTAGTATTGGGAGTCAGCCCCAGCATTTT
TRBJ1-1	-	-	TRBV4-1	CASSQGFWWVTEAFF	TGCGCCAGCAGCCAAGGATTCTGGTGGGTCACTGAAGCTTTCTTT
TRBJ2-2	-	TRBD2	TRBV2	CASSDPVRRGVSGELFF	TGTGCCAGCAGTGACCCCGTACGGCGGGGGGTCTCCGGGGAGCTGTTTTTT
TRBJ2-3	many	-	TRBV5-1	CASSLDRSTDTQYF	TGCGCCAGCAGCTTGGACAGATCAACAGATACGCAGTATTTT
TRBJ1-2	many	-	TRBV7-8	CASSPIDNGYTF	TGTGCCAGCAGCCCGATCGATAATGGCTACACCTTC
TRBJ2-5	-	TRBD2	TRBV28	CASSRRDYRRLATQYF	TGTGCCAGCAGCCGGAGGGACTATAGGAGGCTGGCGACCCAGTACTTC
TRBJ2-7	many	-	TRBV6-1	CASSQQGSSYEQYF	TGTGCCAGCAGCCAGCAGGGTTCCTCCTACGAGCAGTACTTC
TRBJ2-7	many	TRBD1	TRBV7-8	CASSLQGVDYEQYF	TGTGCCAGCAGCTTGCAGGGGGTAGACTACGAGCAGTACTTC
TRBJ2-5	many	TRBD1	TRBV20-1	CSASADRGRETQYF	TGCAGTGCTAGCGCGGACAGGGGACGAGAGACCCAGTACTTC
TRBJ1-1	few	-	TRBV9	CVSSAGVLWGAPEAFF	TGTGTCAGCAGCGCTGGTGTCTTATGGGGCGCTCCTGAAGCTTTCTTT
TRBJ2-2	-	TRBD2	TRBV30	CAWSVLPVGGFTGELFF	TGTGCCTGGAGTGTACTTCCCGTGGGAGGGTTCACCGGGGAGCTGTTTTTT
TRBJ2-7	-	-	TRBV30	CAWSPQGVNEQYF	TGTGCCTGGAGTCCCCAGGGAGTAAACGAGCAGTACTTC
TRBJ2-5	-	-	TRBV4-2	CASSQDSAIQETQYF	TGTGCCAGCAGCCAAGACTCAGCAATCCAAGAGACCCAGTACTTC
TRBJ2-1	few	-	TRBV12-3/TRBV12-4	CASSPSRALGYEQFF	TGTGCCAGCAGTCCCTCCAGGGCCCTCGGCTATGAGCAGTTCTTC
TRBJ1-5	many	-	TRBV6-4	CASSNRIDQGGNQPQHF	TGTGCCAGCAGTAACCGGATAGATCAAGGGGGCAATCAGCCCCAGCATTTT
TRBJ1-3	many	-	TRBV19	CASKDGTGNTIYF	TGTGCCAGTAAGGACGGGACTGGAAACACCATATATTTT
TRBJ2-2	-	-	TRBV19	CASSRGTDTGELFF	TGTGCCAGTAGTAGGGGGACCGACACCGGGGAGCTGTTTTTT
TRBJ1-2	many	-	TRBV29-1	CSVEEWGGGGYTF	TGCAGCGTTGAAGAATGGGGCGGCGGGGGCTACACCTTC
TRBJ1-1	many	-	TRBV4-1	CASSQDNDGMNTEAFF	TGCGCCAGCAGCCAAGATAATGACGGCATGAACACTGAAGCTTTCTTT
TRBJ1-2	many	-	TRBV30	CAWRGGGGRSYTF	TGTGCCTGGAGGGGCGGTGGGGGTAGAAGTTACACCTTC
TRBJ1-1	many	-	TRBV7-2	CASSLEQGLEAFF	TGTGCCAGCAGCTTAGAACAGGGTCTCGAAGCTTTCTTT
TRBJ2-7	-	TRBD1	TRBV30	CAWRDRGERYEQYF	TGTGCCTGGAGGGACAGGGGCGAAAGGTACGAGCAGTACTTC
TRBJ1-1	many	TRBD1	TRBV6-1	CASRDRVGTEAFF	TGTGCCAGCAGGGACAGGGTCGGGACTGAAGCTTTCTTT
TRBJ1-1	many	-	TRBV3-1	CASSERGRVATEAFF	TGTGCCAGCAGCGAAAGAGGCAGGGTAGCTACTGAAGCTTTCTTT
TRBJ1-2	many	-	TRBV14	CASSRGTPLSGYTF	TGTGCCAGCAGCCGAGGGACACCCCTATCTGGCTACACCTTC
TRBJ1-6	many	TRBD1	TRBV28	CATRGDGNSPLHF	TGTGCCACCAGGGGGGACGGAAATTCACCCCTCCACTTT
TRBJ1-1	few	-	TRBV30	CAWSGSTEAFF	TGTGCCTGGTCAGGGTCCACTGAAGCTTTCTTT
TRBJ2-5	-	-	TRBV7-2	CASSLGPGVWETQYF	TGTGCCAGCAGCTTAGGTCCGGGAGTGTGGGAGACCCAGTACTTC
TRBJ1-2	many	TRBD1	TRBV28	CASSGQGNYGYTF	TGTGCCAGCAGTGGACAGGGCAACTATGGCTACACCTTC
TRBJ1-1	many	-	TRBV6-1	CASSPANTEAFF	TGTGCCAGCAGCCCCGCCAACACTGAAGCTTTCTTT
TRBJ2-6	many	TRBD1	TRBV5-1	CASSPGQGSSGANVLTF	TGCGCCAGCAGCCCGGGACAGGGGAGCTCTGGGGCCAACGTCCTGACTTTC
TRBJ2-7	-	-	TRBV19	CASSHNFDSYEQYF	TGTGCCAGTAGTCACAACTTCGACAGCTACGAGCAGTACTTC
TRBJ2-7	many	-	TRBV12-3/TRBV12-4	CASSPSLTPYYEQYF	TGTGCCAGCAGTCCCTCTCTAACCCCCTACTACGAGCAGTACTTC
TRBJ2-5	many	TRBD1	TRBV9	CASSVDTGGTQYF	TGTGCCAGCAGCGTAGACACAGGGGGGACCCAGTACTTC